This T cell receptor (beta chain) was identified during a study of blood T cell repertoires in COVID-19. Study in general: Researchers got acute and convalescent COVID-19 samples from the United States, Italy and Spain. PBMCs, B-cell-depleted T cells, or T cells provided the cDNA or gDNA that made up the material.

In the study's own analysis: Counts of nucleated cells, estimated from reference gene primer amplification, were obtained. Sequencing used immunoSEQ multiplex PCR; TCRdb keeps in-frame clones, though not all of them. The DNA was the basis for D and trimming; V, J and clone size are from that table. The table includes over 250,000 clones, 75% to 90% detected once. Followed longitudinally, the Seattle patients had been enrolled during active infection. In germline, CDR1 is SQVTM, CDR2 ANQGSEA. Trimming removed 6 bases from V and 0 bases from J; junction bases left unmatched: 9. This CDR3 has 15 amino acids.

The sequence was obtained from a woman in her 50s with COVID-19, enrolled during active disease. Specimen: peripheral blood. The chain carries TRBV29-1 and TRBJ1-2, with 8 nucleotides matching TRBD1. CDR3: CSVRGQGTPNYGYTF. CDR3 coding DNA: TGCAGCGTCCGCGGACAGGGAACCCCTAACTATGGCTACACCTTC.